This T cell receptor (beta chain) was captured by sequencing in a study of blood T cell repertoires in COVID-19. The CDR3 length is 15 residues. V lost 3 bases to trimming and J lost 4 bases; unmatched junction nucleotides: 7. Germline values: CDR1 SGHRS, CDR2 YFSETQ. Sequencing used immunoSEQ multiplex PCR; TCRdb keeps in-frame clones, though not all of them. Of 30,000 to 45,000 clones in the sample, 70% to 90% are singletons; the top ten hold under 15%. This receptor was obtained from a human donor in a cohort sampled during active COVID-19. The chain couples TRBV5-1 to TRBJ2-3; 8 nucleotides agree with TRBD1. Sequenced: peripheral blood. CDR3 DNA: TGCGCCAGCAGCTCCGGGACAGGAAGGCCAGATACGCAGTATTTT. This encodes CASSSGTGRPDTQYF.